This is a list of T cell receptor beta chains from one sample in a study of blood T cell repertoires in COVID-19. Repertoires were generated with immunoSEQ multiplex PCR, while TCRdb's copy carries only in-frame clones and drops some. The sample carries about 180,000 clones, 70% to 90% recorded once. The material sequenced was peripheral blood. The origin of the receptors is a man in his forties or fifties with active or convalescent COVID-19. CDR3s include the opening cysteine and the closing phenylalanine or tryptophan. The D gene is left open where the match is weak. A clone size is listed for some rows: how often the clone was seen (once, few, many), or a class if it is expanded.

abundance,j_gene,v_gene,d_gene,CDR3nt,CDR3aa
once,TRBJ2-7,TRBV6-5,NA,TGTGCCAGCAGTACCACCCACAGCTCCTACGAGCAGTACTTC,CASSTTHSSYEQYF
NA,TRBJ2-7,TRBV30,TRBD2,TGTGCCTGTTACACCACCGGGACTAGCGGAGGATCCTACGAGCAGTACTTC,CACYTTGTSGGSYEQYF
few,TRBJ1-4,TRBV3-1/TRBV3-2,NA,TGTGCCAGCAGCCAAGTGGGAGCGGCTAATGAAAAACTGTTTTTT,CASSQVGAANEKLFF
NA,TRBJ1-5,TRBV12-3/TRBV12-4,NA,TGTGCCAGCGTCGGTGGGTCGGGTCAGCCCCAGCATTTT,CASVGGSGQPQHF
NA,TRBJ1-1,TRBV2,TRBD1,TGTGCCAGCAGACCCGGACAGGGGAACACTGAAGCTTTCTTT,CASRPGQGNTEAFF
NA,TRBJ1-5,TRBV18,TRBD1,TGTGCCAGCTCACTACAGGGGGACGGACAGCCCCAGCATTTT,CASSLQGDGQPQHF
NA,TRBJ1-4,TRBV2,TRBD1,TGTGCCAGCAGTGCGGACAGGGGGCGCGATGAAAAACTGTTTTTT,CASSADRGRDEKLFF
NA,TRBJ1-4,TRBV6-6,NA,TGTGCCAGCAGTTCCCACCTGCAGGGAGGTAATGAAAAACTGTTTTTT,CASSSHLQGGNEKLFF
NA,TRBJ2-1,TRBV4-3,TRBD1,TGCGCCAGCAGCCGCCATGCCCGGGACAGTGACAATGAGCAGTTCTTC,CASSRHARDSDNEQFF
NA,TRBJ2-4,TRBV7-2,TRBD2,TGTGCCAGCAGCTCTTTAGCGGGAATAGCCAAAAACATTCAGTACTTC,CASSSLAGIAKNIQYF